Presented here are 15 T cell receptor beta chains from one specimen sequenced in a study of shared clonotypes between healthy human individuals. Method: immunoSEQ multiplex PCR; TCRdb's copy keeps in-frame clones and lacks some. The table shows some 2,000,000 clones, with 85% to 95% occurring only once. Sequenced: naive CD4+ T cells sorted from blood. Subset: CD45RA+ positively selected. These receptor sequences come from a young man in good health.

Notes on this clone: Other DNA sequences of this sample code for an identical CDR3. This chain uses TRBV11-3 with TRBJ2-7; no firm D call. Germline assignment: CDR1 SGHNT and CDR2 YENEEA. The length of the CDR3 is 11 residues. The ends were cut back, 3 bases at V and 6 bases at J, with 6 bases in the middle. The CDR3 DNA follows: TGTGCCAGCAGCTTGGATGGCGAGCAGTACTTC. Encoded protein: CASSLDGEQYF.

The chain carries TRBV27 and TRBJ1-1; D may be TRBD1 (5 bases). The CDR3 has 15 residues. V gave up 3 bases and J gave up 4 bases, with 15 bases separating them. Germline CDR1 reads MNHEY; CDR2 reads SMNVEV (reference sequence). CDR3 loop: CASSFSPGLGTEAFF. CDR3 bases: TGTGCCAGCAGTTTTTCCCCAGGGCTAGGCACTGAAGCTTTCTTT.

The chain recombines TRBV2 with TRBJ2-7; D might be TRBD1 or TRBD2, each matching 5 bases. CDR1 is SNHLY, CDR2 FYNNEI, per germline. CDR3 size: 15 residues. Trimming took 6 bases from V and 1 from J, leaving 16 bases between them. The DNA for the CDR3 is TGTGCCAGCAGCCAGGGACGGAAGCCTTCCTACGAGCAGTACTTC. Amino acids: CASSQGRKPSYEQYF.

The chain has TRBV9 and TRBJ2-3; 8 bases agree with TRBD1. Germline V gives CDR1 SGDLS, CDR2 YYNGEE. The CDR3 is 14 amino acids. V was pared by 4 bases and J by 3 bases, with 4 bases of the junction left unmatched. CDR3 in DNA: TGTGCCAGCAGCTTCCGACAGGGGACAGATACGCAGTATTTT. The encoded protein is CASSFRQGTDTQYF.

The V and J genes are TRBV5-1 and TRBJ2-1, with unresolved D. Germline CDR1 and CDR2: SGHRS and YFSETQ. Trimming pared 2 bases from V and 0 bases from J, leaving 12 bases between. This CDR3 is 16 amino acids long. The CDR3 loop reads CASSFDNPSSYNEQFF. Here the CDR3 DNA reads TGCGCCAGCAGCTTTGATAACCCGAGCTCCTACAATGAGCAGTTCTTC. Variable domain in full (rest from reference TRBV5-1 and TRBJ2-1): KAGVTQTPRYLIKTRGQQVTLSCSPISGHRSVSWYQQTPGQGLQFLFEYFSETQRNKGNFPGRFSGRQFSNSRSEMNVSTLELGDSALYLCASSFDNPSSYNEQFFGPGTRLTVL.

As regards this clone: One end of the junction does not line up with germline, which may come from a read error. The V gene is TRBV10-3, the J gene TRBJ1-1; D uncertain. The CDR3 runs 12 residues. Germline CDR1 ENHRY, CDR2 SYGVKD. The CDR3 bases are TGTGTCATCGGCGGTTCGAACACTGAAGCTTTCTTT. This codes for CVIGGSNTEAFF.

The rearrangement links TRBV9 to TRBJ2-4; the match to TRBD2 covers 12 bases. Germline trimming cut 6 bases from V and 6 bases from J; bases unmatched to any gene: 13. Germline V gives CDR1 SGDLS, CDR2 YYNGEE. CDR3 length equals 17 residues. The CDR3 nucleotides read TGTGCCAGCATCCCCTCGCGGACTAGCGGGAAAATAAACATTCAGTACTTC. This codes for CASIPSRTSGKINIQYF.

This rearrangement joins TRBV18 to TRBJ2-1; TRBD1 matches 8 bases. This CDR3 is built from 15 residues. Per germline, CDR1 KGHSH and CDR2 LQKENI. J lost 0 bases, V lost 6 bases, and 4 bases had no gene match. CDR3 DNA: TGTGCCAGCTCCAAGGACAGGGTCTCCTACAATGAGCAGTTCTTC. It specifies CASSKDRVSYNEQFF.

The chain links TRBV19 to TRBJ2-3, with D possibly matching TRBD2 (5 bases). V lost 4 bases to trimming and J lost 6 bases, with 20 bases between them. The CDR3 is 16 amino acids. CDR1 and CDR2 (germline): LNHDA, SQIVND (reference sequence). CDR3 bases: TGTGCCAGTAGTAAGTGGGTAGCGTGGGTAGAGGATACGCAGTATTTT. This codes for CASSKWVAWVEDTQYF.

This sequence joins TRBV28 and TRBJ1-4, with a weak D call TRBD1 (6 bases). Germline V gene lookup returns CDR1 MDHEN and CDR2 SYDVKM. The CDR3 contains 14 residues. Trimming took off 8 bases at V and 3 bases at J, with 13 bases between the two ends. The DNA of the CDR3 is TGTGCCAGCTCAGCGGGGGGGCCTAATGAAAAACTGTTTTTT. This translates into CASSAGGPNEKLFF.

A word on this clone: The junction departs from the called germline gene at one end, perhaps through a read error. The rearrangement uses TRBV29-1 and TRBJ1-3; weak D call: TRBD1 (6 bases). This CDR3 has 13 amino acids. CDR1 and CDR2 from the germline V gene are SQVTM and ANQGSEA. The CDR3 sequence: CSVAPDKGQSLDF. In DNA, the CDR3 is TGCAGCGTTGCTCCCGATAAAGGACAGAGTCTAGATTTT. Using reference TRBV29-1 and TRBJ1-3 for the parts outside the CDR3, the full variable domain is SAVISQKPSRDICQRGTSLTIQCQVDSQVTMMFWYRQQPGQSLTLIATANQGSEATYESGFVIDKFPISRPNLTFSTLTVSNMSPEDSSIYLCSVAPDKGQSLDFGEGSWLTVV.

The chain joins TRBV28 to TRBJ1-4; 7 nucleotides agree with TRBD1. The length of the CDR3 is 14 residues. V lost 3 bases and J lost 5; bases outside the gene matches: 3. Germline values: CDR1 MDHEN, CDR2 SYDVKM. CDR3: CASSLGGQNEKLFF. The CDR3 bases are TGTGCCAGCAGTTTGGGGGGACAGAATGAAAAACTGTTTTTT.

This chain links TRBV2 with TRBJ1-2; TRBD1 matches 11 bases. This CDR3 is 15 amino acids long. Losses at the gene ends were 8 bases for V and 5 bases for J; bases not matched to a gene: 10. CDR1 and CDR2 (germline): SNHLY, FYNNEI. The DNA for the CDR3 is TGTGCCAGCTCCCGGGACAGGGGGTCTGGGTATGGCTACACCTTC. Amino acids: CASSRDRGSGYGYTF.

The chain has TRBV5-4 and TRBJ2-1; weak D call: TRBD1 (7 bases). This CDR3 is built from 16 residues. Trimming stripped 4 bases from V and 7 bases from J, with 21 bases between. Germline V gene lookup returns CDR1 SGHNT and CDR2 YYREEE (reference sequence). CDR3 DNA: TGTGCCAGCAGCCAGGGGGGAACGGTACTTAGTAATGAGCAGTTCTTC. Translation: CASSQGGTVLSNEQFF.

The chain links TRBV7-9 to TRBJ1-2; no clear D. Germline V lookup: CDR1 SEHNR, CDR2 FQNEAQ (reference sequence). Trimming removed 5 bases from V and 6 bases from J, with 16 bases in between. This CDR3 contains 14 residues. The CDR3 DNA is TGTGCCAGCAGCATAGGCTGGGATTCACATGGCTACACCTTC. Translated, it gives CASSIGWDSHGYTF.